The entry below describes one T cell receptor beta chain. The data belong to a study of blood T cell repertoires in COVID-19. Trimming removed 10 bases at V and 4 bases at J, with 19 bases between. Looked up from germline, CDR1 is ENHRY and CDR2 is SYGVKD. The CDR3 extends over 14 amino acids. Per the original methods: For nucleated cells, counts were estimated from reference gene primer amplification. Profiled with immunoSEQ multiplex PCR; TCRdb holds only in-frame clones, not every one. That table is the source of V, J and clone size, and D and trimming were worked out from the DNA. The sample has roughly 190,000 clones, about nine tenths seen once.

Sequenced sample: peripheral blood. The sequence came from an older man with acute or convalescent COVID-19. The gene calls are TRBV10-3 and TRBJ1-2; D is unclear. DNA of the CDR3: TGTGCCACCCACGCGAGTGGGCTCGGCTATGGCTACACCTTC. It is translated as CATHASGLGYGYTF.